The entry below describes one T cell receptor (beta chain). Original processing methods: Amplification of reference gene primers was used by the study to estimate nucleated cell counts. Generated by immunoSEQ multiplex PCR, the TCRdb table keeps only in-frame clones and is missing some. That table gives V, J and clone size, and the DNA gave D and trimming. The data contain about 270,000 clones, approximately 80% of them singletons. These data are taken from a study of blood T cell repertoires in COVID-19. About the research overall: The analysed material was cDNA or gDNA that came from T cells, B-cell-depleted T cells, or PBMCs.

After removal of 5 bases from V and 4 bases from J, the junction contained 7 bases not matched to a gene. This CDR3 comprises 16 residues. Germline CDR1 is SGHVS and CDR2 is FNYEAQ. The sequence was obtained from a woman aged 60-75 years with active or convalescent COVID-19. The chain joins TRBV7-6 to TRBJ2-1; 11 nucleotides align to TRBD2. The sequenced sample consisted of peripheral blood. CDR3 DNA: TGTGCCAGCAGCGCCCTCCTAGCGGGGGGTTACAATGAGCAGTTCTTC. Translating it yields CASSALLAGGYNEQFF.